A selection of T cell receptor beta chains follows, all from one sample in a study of OX40 agonist ivuxolimab in advanced cancers. The assay was immunoSEQ multiplex PCR, and TCRdb's table has in-frame clones only and misses some. This table holds tens of thousands of clones, roughly 90% found once. The specimen comprised CD4+ or CD8+ T cells sorted from blood, sampled in a trial of the OX40 agonist ivuxolimab. The receptors derive from an adult with an advanced solid tumor such as melanoma, head and neck, liver or kidney cancer. Each CDR3 is given with its conserved first and last residue. D genes are given only for firm matches. Clone size is shown for a subset of rows, as once, few, many or a class of expanded clone.

j_gene,abundance,v_gene,d_gene,CDR3nt,CDR3aa
TRBJ1-2,-,TRBV15,-,TGTGCCACCAGCAGAGATGCGGCAGGTTATTATGGCTACACCTTC,CATSRDAAGYYGYTF
TRBJ2-3,-,TRBV30,TRBD2,TGTGCCTGGAGTGTTATTACTAGCGGGTTGACAGATACGCAGTATTTT,CAWSVITSGLTDTQYF
TRBJ2-1,-,TRBV2,TRBD1,TGTGCCAGCAGCCTCTGGACCGACAGGGCGGGCAATGAGCAGTTCTTC,CASSLWTDRAGNEQFF
TRBJ2-1,-,TRBV6-1,-,TGTGCCAGCAGGACCAATGAGCAGTTCTTC,CASRTNEQFF
TRBJ2-3,-,TRBV12-5,-,TGTGCTAGTGGTTTGGCCCCGGGGCCTCATACGCAGTATTTT,CASGLAPGPHTQYF
TRBJ2-1,-,TRBV15,-,TGTGCCACCAGCAGAGTAGCGGAGAATGAGCAGTTCTTC,CATSRVAENEQFF
TRBJ1-1,-,TRBV12-5,TRBD1,TGTGCTAGTGGTTTGGTCCCGGGACAGGCGAAAGCTTTCTTT,CASGLVPGQAKAFF
TRBJ1-4,-,TRBV5-1,-,TGCGCCAGCAGCCCTGGGACAATTGGGGATGAAAAACTGTTTTTT,CASSPGTIGDEKLFF
TRBJ1-6,-,TRBV28,-,TGTGCCAGCGGCCGACAGCCTCTTTCACCCCTCCACTTT,CASGRQPLSPLHF
TRBJ2-7,-,TRBV5-3,-,TGTGCCAGAAGCTTGGGCGACAGGAAGGCCTACGAGCAGTACTTC,CARSLGDRKAYEQYF
TRBJ2-7,once,TRBV10-3,-,TGTGCCACCCGGGGCGGGGGCCTAACCTACGAGCAGTACTTC,CATRGGGLTYEQYF
TRBJ1-4,few,TRBV30,-,TGTGCCTGGGGACAGCTCATGGGGAAACTGTTTTTT,CAWGQLMGKLFF
TRBJ2-1,-,TRBV28,-,TGTGCCAGCAGTTCTCCGGCCCGAGAGCAGTTCTTC,CASSSPAREQFF
TRBJ2-3,-,TRBV19,-,TGTGCCAGTAGTGTGCTCGTCAGCACAGATACGCAGTATTTT,CASSVLVSTDTQYF
TRBJ1-2,-,TRBV6-1,TRBD1,TGTGCCACGACAGGGGGCGCGGGGGATGGCTACACCTTC,CATTGGAGDGYTF
TRBJ1-4,-,TRBV7-9,-,TGTGCCAGCAGCCCCCGTGGGGGGGCTGCTAATGAAAAACTGTTTTTT,CASSPRGGAANEKLFF
TRBJ2-1,-,TRBV30,-,TGTGCCTGGACTCGGCAGCCCAATGAGCAGTTCTTC,CAWTRQPNEQFF